The 16 T cell receptor beta chains below come from one sample, sequenced in a study of Graves' ophthalmopathy and Graves' hyperthyroidism. As the template, RNA transcripts were used to amplify TCR beta CDR3 regions. The workflow started with a first-round RT-PCR run with HTBI primers and then moved on to a second-round multiplex PCR. Using its own MiXCR run on the multiplex PCR reads, TCRdb lists one record per CDR3 protein. The sample lists approximately 480,000 distinct CDR3 sequences; about 15% were seen once. The sequencing sample was made of blood. Receptor source: a woman younger than 45 with Graves' ophthalmopathy.

In this sample, this clonotype turned up many times. The CDR3 here is CASSLTGGKMNTEAFF. CDR3 DNA sequence: TGTGCCAGCAGCTTAACAGGGGGCAAGATGAACACTGAAGCTTTCTTT. This rearrangement joins TRBV7-3 to TRBJ1-1, with 7 bases fitting TRBD1. J gave up 0 bases and V 0 bases, and 4 bases lay outside the gene matches. This CDR3 is built from 16 residues. Germline V gives CDR1 SGHTA, CDR2 FQGTGA.

This clonotype came up many times. The CDR3 sequence: CASSIPRLAGITGELFF. Here the CDR3 DNA reads TGTGCCAGCAGTATCCCGCGACTAGCGGGGATTACCGGGGAGCTGTTTTTT. This sequence joins TRBV6-2 or TRBV6-3 and TRBJ2-2, with 11 bases matching TRBD2. J lost 5 bases, V lost 5 bases, and 10 bases had no gene match. Germline V lookup: CDR1 MNHEY, CDR2 SVGEGT. The CDR3 totals 17 residues.

This clonotype was seen ten or more times. The rearrangement uses TRBV6-2 or TRBV6-3 and TRBJ1-5; D gene ambiguous. Germline V lookup: CDR1 MNHEY, CDR2 SVGEGT. CDR3 length: 14 residues. V lost 2 bases, J lost 0 bases, and 5 bases lay in between. The CDR3: CASSYRPSNQPQHF. The CDR3 region has the DNA TGTGCCAGCAGTTACAGGCCTAGCAATCAGCCCCAGCATTTT.

V is TRBV11-1 and J is TRBJ2-2; either TRBD1 or TRBD2 may supply D (5 bases each). The V gene's germline CDR1 is SGHAT and CDR2 FQDESV (reference sequence). CDR3 length equals 15 residues. The V gene lost 5 bases and the J gene lost 6 bases, with 16 bases spanning the gap. The chain's CDR3 is CASSRFEGSPGELFF. As DNA, the CDR3 is TGTGCCAGCAGCCGGTTTGAGGGGAGTCCCGGGGAGCTGTTTTTT.

This clonotype was seen ten or more times. This rearrangement joins TRBV28 to TRBJ2-4; D assignment may be TRBD1 or TRBD2 (5 bases each). The CDR3 is 17 residues long. The germline V gene encodes CDR1 MDHEN and CDR2 SYDVKM. The V end lost 0 bases, the J end lost 2 bases, and 14 bases lay between the germline ends. The CDR3 here is CASSLWSTEGPKNIQYF. The CDR3 DNA sequence: TGTGCCAGCAGTTTATGGAGCACCGAGGGGCCCAAAAACATTCAGTACTTC.

This clonotype showed up many times. J is TRBJ1-5 and V is TRBV12-3 or TRBV12-4, with 10 nucleotides matching TRBD1. The J segment lost 5 bases and the V segment lost 5 bases, leaving 3 bases of the junction unmatched. The CDR3 covers 14 residues. CDR3 residues: CASSRTGGHQPQHF. In DNA, the CDR3 is TGTGCCAGCAGTCGGACAGGGGGTCATCAGCCCCAGCATTTT.

This clonotype was seen at least ten times. The chain combines TRBV27 with TRBJ2-7; TRBD2 might be the D (6 bases). This CDR3 is 13 amino acids long. Germline CDR1 and CDR2: MNHEY and SMNVEV (reference sequence). Trimming stripped 6 bases from V and 0 bases from J, with 9 bases between. The CDR3 reads CASRGGRSYEQYF. The DNA of the CDR3 is TGTGCCAGCAGGGGGGGTCGCTCCTACGAGCAGTACTTC.

V gene TRBV12-3 or TRBV12-4 combines with J gene TRBJ2-5, with a weak D call TRBD2 (5 bases). The CDR3 runs 14 residues. Trimming pared 6 bases from V and 1 base from J, leaving 12 bases between. For the CDR3, the DNA is TGTGCCAGCAGACCTTCGGGGTTCCAAGAGACCCAGTACTTC. Translated: CASRPSGFQETQYF.

This clonotype was observed many times. This rearrangement joins TRBV6-1 to TRBJ2-2; D might be TRBD1 (5 bases). Germline V gene data show CDR1 as MNHNS and CDR2 as SASEGT. This CDR3 is 14 amino acids long. V lost 2 bases and J 6 bases, leaving 10 bases between the germline ends. CDR3 sequence reads: CASSELQDAGELFF. DNA for the CDR3: TGTGCCAGCAGTGAACTACAGGATGCCGGGGAGCTGTTTTTT.

In DNA form, the CDR3 reads TGCAGCGTGGACGACAGCCTCCGTGCAGAGCAGTACTTC. Translated: CSVDDSLRAEQYF. J is TRBJ2-7 and V is TRBV29-1; D is possibly TRBD1 (5 bases). CDR1 is SQVTM, CDR2 ANQGSEA, per germline. The CDR3 is 13 residues long. The ends were cut back, 6 bases at V and 7 bases at J, with 19 bases in the middle.

This chain joins TRBV4-1 and TRBJ2-7; D call uncertain. The CDR3 length is 13 residues. The V and J ends lost 4 bases and 6 bases respectively, with 13 bases between them. Germline CDR1 reads MGHRA; CDR2 reads YSYEKL. CDR3 in DNA: TGCGCCAGCAGCCCCCCCCGGGTGGGCGAGCAGTACTTC. The encoded protein is CASSPPRVGEQYF.

This clonotype was seen repeatedly, ten times or more. The rearrangement joins TRBV6-5 to TRBJ1-6; D unresolved. Germline V lookup: CDR1 MNHEY, CDR2 SVGAGI. This CDR3 is 15 amino acids long. Deletions cut 0 bases from V and 6 bases from J, with 9 bases between. The CDR3 sequence is CASSYSSRTNSPLHF. CDR3 nucleotide sequence: TGTGCCAGCAGTTACTCGTCCAGAACTAATTCACCCCTCCACTTT.

This clonotype was detected many times. The J gene is TRBJ2-7, the V gene TRBV12-3 or TRBV12-4; no reliable D call. Trimming took off 3 bases at V and 5 bases at J, with 8 bases between the two ends. CDR3 length: 12 residues. CDR3 DNA: TGTGCCAGCAGTTTTGTCCGGGACGAGCAGTACTTC. As protein: CASSFVRDEQYF.

This clonotype appeared many times. V gene TRBV12-3 or TRBV12-4 combines with J gene TRBJ2-2; weak D call: TRBD2 (6 bases). The CDR3 has 16 amino acids. Trimming took off 5 bases at V and 2 bases at J, with 15 bases between the two ends. CDR3 residues: CASSGPPSANTGELFF. Here the CDR3 DNA reads TGTGCCAGCAGTGGGCCCCCTAGCGCCAACACCGGGGAGCTGTTTTTT.

This clonotype was found many times. This chain joins TRBV15 and TRBJ2-5; unclear D gene. The CDR3 runs to 14 residues. The V gene lost 1 base and the J gene lost 4 bases, with 10 bases spanning the gap. Germline V gives CDR1 LNHNV, CDR2 YYDKDF (reference sequence). CDR3 sequence: CATSRGEFGETQYF. CDR3 DNA: TGTGCCACCAGCAGAGGAGAATTTGGAGAGACCCAGTACTTC. The variable domain in full, with the rest retrieved from reference TRBV15 and TRBJ2-5, is DAMVIQNPRYQVTQFGKPVTLSCSQTLNHNVMYWYQQKSSQAPKLLFHYYDKDFNNEADTPDNFQSRRPNTSFCFLDIRSPGLGDTAMYLCATSRGEFGETQYFGPGTRLLVL.

This clonotype was found many times. The rearrangement uses TRBV29-1 and TRBJ1-1, with D unresolved. CDR3 length: 13 amino acids. V lost 8 bases and J lost 4, with 17 bases in between. The germline V gene encodes CDR1 SQVTM and CDR2 ANQGSEA. The CDR3: CSTEPGWTTEAFF. CDR3 nucleotide sequence: TGCAGCACCGAACCCGGGTGGACCACTGAAGCTTTCTTT. Full variable domain (missing parts from reference TRBV29-1 and TRBJ1-1): SAVISQKPSRDICQRGTSLTIQCQVDSQVTMMFWYRQQPGQSLTLIATANQGSEATYESGFVIDKFPISRPNLTFSTLTVSNMSPEDSSIYLCSTEPGWTTEAFFGQGTRLTVV.